Listed here are 14 T cell receptor beta chains from one sample, sequenced in a study of blood T cell repertoires in COVID-19. Data came from immunoSEQ multiplex PCR; TCRdb stores just in-frame clones and leaves some out. The data hold 96,000 or so clones, with 70% to 90% observed a single time. Sequences were obtained from peripheral blood. Receptors were obtained from a woman of 80 years or more with acute or convalescent COVID-19.

The CDR3 nucleotides are TGTGCCAGCAGCCAAGGTCCCAACCAAGAGACCCAGTACTTC. This codes for CASSQGPNQETQYF. The chain joins TRBV3-1 (or the pseudogene TRBV3-2) to TRBJ2-5; D remains unclear. Trimming removed 1 base at V and 0 bases at J, with 6 bases between. Germline CDR1 and CDR2: LGHDT and YNNKEL (reference sequence). The CDR3 covers 14 residues.

The V gene is TRBV5-1, the J gene TRBJ2-7; 9 nucleotides match TRBD1. Germline V lookup: CDR1 SGHRS, CDR2 YFSETQ. CDR3 length: 15 amino acids. The V segment lost 2 bases and the J segment 5 bases; nucleotides outside the gene matches: 8. This CDR3 is CASSFSPTGGNEQYF. CDR3 DNA: TGCGCCAGCAGCTTTTCTCCAACAGGGGGCAACGAGCAGTACTTC.

The chain is built from TRBV5-1 and TRBJ2-3; 7 bases map to TRBD2. CDR3 length: 16 residues. From germline, CDR1 is SGHRS and CDR2 YFSETQ. After removal of 2 bases from V and 4 bases from J, the junction contained 10 bases not matched to a gene. CDR3 bases: TGCGCCAGCAGCTTCTTCGGGGGGAATTCGGCAGATACGCAGTATTTT. This sequence encodes CASSFFGGNSADTQYF.

The J gene is TRBJ1-2, the V gene TRBV2, with 7 bases identical to TRBD1. Germline V gene lookup returns CDR1 SNHLY and CDR2 FYNNEI. V shed 6 bases, J shed 4 bases, and the junction held 8 bases outside the gene matches. This CDR3 region has 14 residues. The CDR3 protein is CASSERGTAYGYTF. As DNA, the CDR3 is TGTGCCAGCAGCGAACGAGGGACAGCCTATGGCTACACCTTC.

Here the CDR3 reads CASSTQDRGGTDTQYF. The CDR3 DNA reads TGTGCCAGCAGCACACAAGACAGGGGTGGTACAGATACGCAGTATTTT. The chain combines TRBV21-1 with TRBJ2-3; the D call in the table, TRBD1, was not verified against the DNA. TRBV21-1 is annotated as a pseudogene. The CDR3 is made up of 16 amino acids.

The gene calls are TRBV11-3 and TRBJ2-7, with 8 nucleotides matching TRBD1. Germline loops: CDR1 SGHNT, CDR2 YENEEA. This CDR3 has 15 amino acids. Trimming took 3 bases from V and 6 from J; bases not matched to a gene: 10. CDR3 nucleotide sequence: TGTGCCAGCAGCTTGGGGCTTCGGACAGGGCGCGAGCAGTACTTC. Translation: CASSLGLRTGREQYF.

The chain uses TRBV28 and TRBJ1-4, with TRBD1 identical over 8 bases. The CDR3 runs to 14 residues. The germline V gene has CDR1 MDHEN and CDR2 SYDVKM. Trimming removed 5 bases from V and 8 bases from J; junction bases left unmatched: 7. The chain's CDR3 is CASSEDREEEKLFF. CDR3 DNA sequence: TGTGCCAGCAGTGAGGACAGGGAGGAGGAAAAACTGTTTTTT.

This chain uses TRBV19 with TRBJ2-1, with TRBD1 matching over 7 bases. J gave up 9 bases and V 1 base, and 15 bases lay outside the gene matches. The CDR3 sequence is 17 residues long. Germline V gene data show CDR1 as LNHDA and CDR2 as SQIVND (reference sequence). CDR3 bases: TGTGCCAGTAGTATAGGGACGACTCGACCGAACAGGGGTGAGCAGTTCTTC. Translating gives CASSIGTTRPNRGEQFF.

Only one count was recorded for this clone. The genes are TRBV12-5 and TRBJ2-3, with TRBD2 identical over 14 bases. Germline V lookup: CDR1 LGHNT, CDR2 FRNRAP. V shed 5 bases, J shed 4 bases, and the junction held 11 bases outside the gene matches. The CDR3 length is 18 residues. CDR3: CASGVPPGLAGEADTQYF. CDR3 in DNA: TGTGCTAGTGGTGTCCCCCCGGGACTAGCGGGGGAGGCAGATACGCAGTATTTT.

This rearrangement joins TRBV6-2 or TRBV6-3 to TRBJ2-1; possibly TRBD2 for D (5 bases). The CDR3 extends over 16 amino acids. Germline lookup yields CDR1 MNHEY and CDR2 SVGEGT. V was shortened by 2 bases and J by 4 bases, with 15 bases between the two germline ends. The CDR3 DNA is TGTGCCAGCAGTTACCCCACCGGGATACTTTACAATGAGCAGTTCTTC. Translation gives CASSYPTGILYNEQFF.

This clone occurred a few times. The rearrangement links TRBV7-2 to TRBJ1-3; 9 bases are shared with TRBD1. With V trimmed by 0 bases and J by 4 bases, 4 bases remained unmatched. This CDR3 has 16 residues. Germline lookup yields CDR1 SGHTA and CDR2 FQGNSA. The CDR3 bases are TGTGCCAGCAGCTTAGCCGGGACAGGGTTCGGAAACACCATATATTTT. This encodes CASSLAGTGFGNTIYF.

In its sample, this clone was seen a few times. The chain joins TRBV10-3 to TRBJ1-6, with 7 positions matching TRBD1. V lost 9 bases, J lost 7 bases, and 9 bases stayed unmatched. The germline V gene has CDR1 ENHRY and CDR2 SYGVKD. The CDR3 has 14 amino acids. The CDR3 DNA sequence: TGTGCCATAAGGCAGGGGGTAGAGAATTCACCCCTCCACTTT. This encodes CAIRQGVENSPLHF.

J is TRBJ1-5 and V is TRBV18; D may be TRBD1 (6 bases). The CDR3 runs 15 residues. Trimming left V 0 bases short and J 7 bases short, with 13 bases between. Per germline, CDR1 KGHSH and CDR2 LQKENI. CDR3 bases: TGTGCCAGCTCACCACCGGAACAGGGAGGGCAGCCCCAGCATTTT. Protein product: CASSPPEQGGQPQHF.

DNA for the CDR3: TGTGCCAGCTCACCACTGGACAGGGACTATGGCTACACCTTC. Its protein is CASSPLDRDYGYTF. This chain connects TRBV18 to TRBJ1-2; 8 nucleotides match TRBD1. Unmatched junction bases numbered 1, after V lost 1 base and J lost 3 bases. This CDR3 comprises 14 residues. In germline, CDR1 is KGHSH, CDR2 LQKENI. Using reference TRBV18 and TRBJ1-2 for the parts outside the CDR3, the full variable domain is NAGVMQNPRHLVRRRGQEARLRCSPMKGHSHVYWYRQLPEEGLKFMVYLQKENIIDESGMPKERFSAEFPKEGPSILRIQQVVRGDSAAYFCASSPLDRDYGYTFGSGTRLTVV.